The rows below give T cell receptor beta chains drawn from one sample of a study of graft-versus-host responses after intestinal transplantation. Sequenced by immunoSEQ multiplex PCR; TCRdb stores in-frame clones only, minus some. This sample yields some 55,000 clones, of which roughly nine tenths are seen a single time; less than 6% belongs to the top ten. This specimen consisted of PBMCs, obtained approximately 97 weeks after intestinal transplant. Source of these receptors: a human patient who received an intestinal transplant, so some T cells may come from the graft donor. Each CDR3 is given with its conserved first and last residue. The order of the fields is V gene, D gene, clone size, J gene, CDR3 protein, CDR3 DNA. A D gene is named only where the DNA matches it firmly. Where a row states a size, it is once, few, many or the class of an expanded clone; other rows omit it.

TRBV6-1	TRBD1	-	TRBJ1-5	CASRGQIYSNQPQHF	TGTGCCAGCAGGGGACAGATTTATAGCAATCAGCCCCAGCATTTT
TRBV6-6	-	-	TRBJ1-3	CASSYVGPGGNTIYF	TGTGCCAGCAGTTACGTAGGGCCCGGAGGAAACACCATATATTTT
TRBV27	-	-	TRBJ2-7	CASSRGTREEYF	TGTGCCAGCAGTAGGGGTACGAGAGAGGAGTACTTC
TRBV5-8	TRBD2	once	TRBJ2-5	CASSRLAGGWETQYF	TGTGCCAGCAGCCGACTAGCGGGGGGTTGGGAGACCCAGTACTTC
TRBV30	-	-	TRBJ2-5	CAWSPRETQYF	TGTGCCTGGAGTCCCCGAGAGACCCAGTACTTC
TRBV19	-	-	TRBJ2-3	CASSIDHTDTQYF	TGTGCCAGTAGTATAGATCACACAGATACGCAGTATTTT
TRBV5-6	TRBD2	-	TRBJ2-2	CASSLAASGGAGELFF	TGTGCCAGCAGCTTGGCCGCTAGCGGGGGGGCCGGGGAGCTGTTTTTT
TRBV7-9	-	-	TRBJ1-2	CASTLDLDYGYTF	TGTGCCAGCACCCTTGACCTCGACTATGGCTACACCTTC
TRBV7-9	-	once	TRBJ1-1	CASSWQGLETEAFF	TGTGCCAGCAGCTGGCAGGGGCTGGAGACTGAAGCTTTCTTT
TRBV7-3	TRBD1	few	TRBJ1-3	CASSLTGEPGNTIYF	TGTGCCAGCAGCTTGACAGGGGAACCTGGAAACACCATATATTTT
TRBV19	TRBD2	-	TRBJ2-3	CASSPILASGRTDTQYF	TGTGCCAGTAGCCCGATATTGGCTAGCGGGCGTACAGATACGCAGTATTTT
TRBV19	-	-	TRBJ2-7	CASSTGPYEQYF	TGTGCCAGTAGTACAGGCCCCTACGAGCAGTACTTC
TRBV9	TRBD2	-	TRBJ2-1	CASSISGGGYNEQFF	TGTGCCAGCAGCATCAGCGGGGGGGGCTACAATGAGCAGTTCTTC
TRBV5-1	-	-	TRBJ2-5	CASSWGSQETQYF	TGCGCCAGCAGCTGGGGTTCCCAAGAGACCCAGTACTTC
TRBV15	TRBD1	-	TRBJ1-1	CATSGTANSMNTEAFF	TGTGCCACCAGCGGGACAGCTAACTCCATGAACACTGAAGCTTTCTTT
TRBV7-2	TRBD1	once	TRBJ2-3	CASSLEGRQGADTQYF	TGTGCCAGCAGCTTAGAAGGAAGACAGGGGGCAGATACGCAGTATTTT
TRBV27	-	-	TRBJ1-2	CASSISSDGGYTF	TGTGCCAGCAGTATCTCTAGCGACGGAGGCTACACCTTC
TRBV5-5	-	-	TRBJ2-2	CASSTQAGSGELFF	TGTGCCAGCAGCACGCAGGCGGGATCCGGGGAGCTGTTTTTT
TRBV7-2	-	-	TRBJ2-1	CASRWDRAGYNEQFF	TGTGCCAGCAGATGGGACCGAGCCGGCTACAATGAGCAGTTCTTC
TRBV15	TRBD1	-	TRBJ1-1	CATSRGRQGTNTEAFF	TGTGCCACCAGCAGGGGAAGACAGGGGACGAACACTGAAGCTTTCTTT
TRBV25-1	-	-	TRBJ1-6	CASSVGIGTDFIHHF	-
TRBV27	-	few	TRBJ1-6	CASSLSPQGGPTYNSPLHF	TGTGCCAGCAGTTTATCCCCGCAGGGAGGCCCTACTTATAATTCACCCCTCCACTTT
TRBV27	-	-	TRBJ2-1	CASSLGLGRNEQFF	TGTGCCAGCAGTTTGGGGCTAGGCCGTAATGAGCAGTTCTTC
TRBV6-5	-	-	TRBJ1-2	CASSDEGFYGYTF	TGTGCCAGCAGTGACGAGGGGTTCTATGGCTACACCTTC
TRBV10-1	-	-	TRBJ1-1	CASSEGSWAFF	TGCGCCAGCAGTGAAGGCAGCTGGGCTTTCTTT
TRBV5-4	-	once	TRBJ2-2	CASSPQVSGELFF	TGTGCCAGCAGCCCACAGGTTAGCGGGGAGCTGTTTTTT
TRBV7-9	TRBD2	-	TRBJ2-5	CASSPRLAGSFEETQYF	TGTGCCAGCAGTCCAAGACTAGCGGGGTCGTTTGAAGAGACCCAGTACTTC
TRBV28	TRBD2	-	TRBJ2-3	CASSPPGVSGADTQYF	TGTGCCAGCAGTCCACCTGGCGTTAGCGGGGCAGATACGCAGTATTTT
TRBV5-1	-	-	TRBJ1-1	CASSPTDPNTEAFF	TGCGCCAGCAGCCCGACAGACCCTAACACTGAAGCTTTCTTT
TRBV5-4	-	-	TRBJ1-2	CASSLYSQGGFSPYGYTF	TGTGCCAGCAGCCTATATTCACAGGGAGGATTTTCCCCTTATGGCTACACCTTC
TRBV19	-	-	TRBJ1-4	CASSFGLAGGLFF	TGTGCCAGTAGCTTCGGGTTGGCAGGAGGACTGTTTTTT
TRBV5-4	-	-	TRBJ2-7	CASSLEGTIWDF	TGTGCCAGCAGCTTGGAGGGGACAATTTGGGACTTC
TRBV18	TRBD1	-	TRBJ2-5	CASSPGQGQETQYF	TGTGCCAGCTCACCGGGACAGGGCCAAGAGACCCAGTACTTC
TRBV7-9	-	once	TRBJ1-2	CASSSSQGAGGYTF	TGTGCCAGCAGCTCGTCACAGGGAGCGGGTGGCTACACCTTC
TRBV5-1	TRBD2	-	TRBJ2-1	CASSLGGTSGYNEQFF	TGCGCCAGCAGCTTGGGGGGGACTAGCGGTTACAATGAGCAGTTCTTC
TRBV5-1	TRBD1	-	TRBJ2-2	CASSLQQGDTGELFF	TGCGCCAGCAGCTTGCAACAGGGGGACACCGGGGAGCTGTTTTTT
TRBV6-5	-	-	TRBJ1-5	CASGVAGNQPQHF	TGTGCCAGTGGGGTCGCAGGGAATCAGCCCCAGCATTTT
TRBV18	TRBD1	-	TRBJ1-5	CASSLEQGSQPQHF	TGTGCCAGCTCACTAGAACAGGGGAGCCAGCCCCAGCATTTT
TRBV6-1	-	-	TRBJ2-7	CASSFRGPDEQYF	TGTGCCAGCAGTTTCCGGGGGCCTGACGAGCAGTACTTC
TRBV2	-	-	TRBJ2-7	CASISDSSYEQYF	TGTGCCAGCATATCGGACAGCTCCTACGAGCAGTACTTC
TRBV7-2	TRBD2	-	TRBJ2-2	CASSFPLAGDTGELFF	TGTGCCAGCAGCTTTCCACTAGCGGGGGACACCGGGGAGCTGTTTTTT